Listed below are T cell receptor beta chains from one sample, sequenced in a study of shared clonotypes between healthy human individuals. Using immunoSEQ multiplex PCR, the repertoire was profiled, and TCRdb retains in-frame clones only, with some absent. The sample shows about 1,900,000 clones, approximately 95% of them seen only once. The specimen sequenced was naive CD8+ T cells sorted from blood. Source of these receptors: a man between 18 and 35 years old in good health. Each CDR3 is given with its conserved first and last residue. D genes are given only for firm matches. Size tells how often a clone was seen (once, few, many) or the class of an expanded clone, and some rows leave it out.

>TRBV15|NA|TRBJ2-5|NA
TGTGCCACCAGCAGAGGCGCGGTGGGGGGTCAAGAGACCCAGTACTTC
CATSRGAVGGQETQYF
>TRBV6-1|NA|TRBJ2-7|NA
TGTGCCAGCAGTGAACTGGCGGCCGAGCAGTACTTC
CASSELAAEQYF
>TRBV5-1|NA|TRBJ1-1|NA
TGCGCCAGCAGGAGACACCAGAACACTGAAGCTTTCTTT
CASRRHQNTEAFF
>TRBV7-8|NA|TRBJ2-7|NA
TGTGCCAGCAGCGGAACTTCCTACGAGCAGTACTTC
CASSGTSYEQYF
>TRBV30|TRBD1|TRBJ2-2|NA
TGTGCCTGGTGCGGGACAGGGTGGACCGGGGAGCTGTTTTTT
CAWCGTGWTGELFF
>TRBV27|NA|TRBJ2-5|NA
TGTGCCAGCAAACTAGAGCAGGGAGGACGCCAAGAGACCCAGTACTTC
CASKLEQGGRQETQYF
>TRBV7-9|TRBD1|TRBJ2-4|once
TGTGCCAGCAGCCCTCAGGGGGCAAGCATTCAGTACTTC
CASSPQGASIQYF
>TRBV6-1|NA|TRBJ2-7|NA
TGTGCCAGCAGTTGGCGGGACTCCTACGAGCAGTACTTC
CASSWRDSYEQYF
>TRBV9|TRBD1|TRBJ1-5|NA
TGTGCCAGCAGCGGGACAGGGGGCTATCAGCCCCAGCATTTT
CASSGTGGYQPQHF
>TRBV5-4|TRBD1|TRBJ2-7|NA
TGTGCCAGCAGCTTACAGGGGACCTCCTACGAGCAGTACTTC
CASSLQGTSYEQYF
>TRBV28|NA|TRBJ1-1|NA
TGTGCCAGCAGCTATTTGGGGCCTGAAGCTTTCTTT
CASSYLGPEAFF
>TRBV19|NA|TRBJ1-5|once
TGTGCCAGTAGTATCCAGGCAGGGGTGCAGCCCCAGCATTTT
CASSIQAGVQPQHF
>TRBV7-9|NA|TRBJ1-2|NA
TGTGCCAGCAGCTTAGGGCCCTCTGGCTACACCTTC
CASSLGPSGYTF
>TRBV5-1|NA|TRBJ1-1|few
TGCGCCAGCAGCCCGATTGGAACTGAAGCTTTCTTT
CASSPIGTEAFF
>TRBV9|NA|TRBJ1-2|NA
TGTGCCAGCAGCGTAGATGGGGTATACACCTTC
CASSVDGVYTF
>TRBV11-2|NA|TRBJ2-7|NA
TGTGCCAGCAGCTTAGGACTATCGAGCTCCTACGAGCAGTACTTC
CASSLGLSSSYEQYF
>TRBV9|TRBD2|TRBJ2-5|NA
TGTGCCAGCAGCGTGGGGGGGAGTCAAGAGACCCAGTACTTC
CASSVGGSQETQYF
>TRBV4-1|NA|TRBJ1-1|NA
TGCGCCAGCAGCCAGACTCAGTCGGGCACTGAAGCTTTCTTT
CASSQTQSGTEAFF
>TRBV28|TRBD2|TRBJ2-1|NA
TGTGCCAGCAGTTTCGCGGGGGGGGAGAATGAGCAGTTCTTC
CASSFAGGENEQFF
>TRBV15|TRBD2|TRBJ2-5|NA
TGTGCCACCAGCAGAGATGCTAGCGGGGTTCAAGAGACCCAGTACTTC
CATSRDASGVQETQYF
>TRBV11-2|NA|TRBJ2-2|NA
TGTGCCAGCAGCTTAGGGGCCAGAGCCTCCGGGGAGCTGTTTTTT
CASSLGARASGELFF
>TRBV15|TRBD1|TRBJ1-1|NA
TGTGCCACCAGCGACCGGGACAGGGTTTACCGAACTGAAGCTTTCTTT
CATSDRDRVYRTEAFF
>TRBV27|NA|TRBJ2-5|NA
TGTGCCAGCAGTAGTAACCCCGGGTGGGAGACCCAGTACTTC
CASSSNPGWETQYF
>TRBV10-3|NA|TRBJ1-1|NA
TGTGCCATCAGTTTAAGGGATCCGGGACAGAACACTGAAGCTTTCTTT
CAISLRDPGQNTEAFF
>TRBV7-9|TRBD1|TRBJ2-2|NA
TGTGCCAGTCGGACAGGGGCCGGGGAGCTGTTTTTT
CASRTGAGELFF
>TRBV6-5|NA|TRBJ2-7|NA
TGTGCCAGCCAACCCAGGGAAACCTACGAGCAGTACTTC
CASQPRETYEQYF
>TRBV5-1|TRBD1|TRBJ2-7|NA
TGCGCCAGCAGCACCGCCGGGACAGGGTCCTACGAGCAGTACTTC
CASSTAGTGSYEQYF
>TRBV9|NA|TRBJ2-3|NA
TGTGCCAGCAGCGCCGATAGTGGAGATACGCAGTATTTT
CASSADSGDTQYF
>TRBV5-4|NA|TRBJ2-2|NA
TGTGCCAGCAGCTTGGATGGGGTAACGAACACCGGGGAGCTGTTTTTT
CASSLDGVTNTGELFF
>TRBV18|NA|TRBJ2-7|once
TGTGCCAGCTCACCAATTAGGGACACGGGACCCTACGAGCAGTACTTC
CASSPIRDTGPYEQYF
>TRBV4-3|TRBD2|TRBJ2-2|once
TGCGCCAGCAGCCAAGGGACTAGCGGGTCATTTAACACCGGGGAGCTGTTTTTT
CASSQGTSGSFNTGELFF
>TRBV14|TRBD1|TRBJ1-2|NA
TGTGCCAGCAGCCAACGGTACAGGGGGGATGGCTACACCTTC
CASSQRYRGDGYTF
>TRBV5-4|NA|TRBJ1-1|NA
TGTGCCAGCAGCCCGAGGGACGGATCCCTTGAAGCTTTCTTT
CASSPRDGSLEAFF
>TRBV30|TRBD2|TRBJ2-7|once
TGTGCCTGGAGTGGAGTAGCGGGAGGTTTGTACGAGCAGTACTTC
CAWSGVAGGLYEQYF
>TRBV11-2|NA|TRBJ1-2|NA
TGTGCCAGCAGCTTAGAGAACATGGGATATGGCTACACCTTC
CASSLENMGYGYTF
>TRBV4-1|NA|TRBJ1-2|NA
TGCGCCAGCAGCCATCACCTAGGACTCCCGGGGGGCTATGGCTACACCTTC
CASSHHLGLPGGYGYTF
>TRBV6-5|NA|TRBJ1-3|NA
TGTGCCAGCAGTTACTCTCAGGACTCTGGAAACACCATATATTTT
CASSYSQDSGNTIYF
>TRBV4-3|NA|TRBJ1-1|NA
TGCGCCAGCAGCCAAGAGGGGGAGAAGAACACTGAAGCTTTCTTT
CASSQEGEKNTEAFF
>TRBV27|TRBD1|TRBJ2-7|NA
TGTGCCAGCAGTTCCGGACAGGGGAGCTCCTACGAGCAGTACTTC
CASSSGQGSSYEQYF
>TRBV28|TRBD1|TRBJ1-4|NA
TGTGCCAGCAGAAACAGGGGGTTCAATGAAAAACTGTTTTTT
CASRNRGFNEKLFF
>TRBV6-6|NA|TRBJ1-2|NA
TGTGCCAGCAGTTACGGGACGGCATCCGGCTATGGCTACACCTTC
CASSYGTASGYGYTF
>TRBV7-9|NA|TRBJ2-7|NA
TGTGCCAGCAGCTTACCGAGGGGGGTGGACGAGCAGTACTTC
CASSLPRGVDEQYF
>TRBV6-5|TRBD2|TRBJ2-7|once
TGTGCCAGCAGTTTGGTTAGCGGGAGAGACGAGCAGTACTTC
CASSLVSGRDEQYF
>TRBV5-4|NA|TRBJ2-3|NA
TGTGCCAGCAGGTCCTGGGGCACAGATACGCAGTATTTT
CASRSWGTDTQYF
>TRBV6-5|NA|TRBJ1-6|NA
TGTGCCAGCAGCCCCCCCCACTGGAATTCACCCCTCCACTTT
CASSPPHWNSPLHF
>TRBV9|TRBD1|TRBJ2-6|NA
TGTGCCAGCAGCGTCCCGGGACAGGCTATCTCTGGGGCCAACGTCCTGACTTTC
CASSVPGQAISGANVLTF
>TRBV9|NA|TRBJ2-2|NA
TGTGCCAGCAGCGTAGGGGGCGCCACCGGGGAGCTGTTTTTT
CASSVGGATGELFF
>TRBV5-1|NA|TRBJ2-7|NA
TGCGCCAGCAGCCCTCCCGGAAGCCGGGAGCAGTACTTC
CASSPPGSREQYF
>TRBV7-9|NA|TRBJ2-5|NA
TGTGCCAGCAACTTAGGGTACGGGGAGGAGACCCAGTACTTC
CASNLGYGEETQYF
>TRBV7-9|NA|TRBJ2-5|NA
TGTGCCAGCAGCTTAGCCCTACTAGGACTGGAGACCCAGTACTTC
CASSLALLGLETQYF
>TRBV19|TRBD2|TRBJ2-1|once
TGTGCCAGTAGTATACGGGGGCTAGCGGGGAACTACAATGAGCAGTTCTTC
CASSIRGLAGNYNEQFF
>TRBV6-6|NA|TRBJ1-1|NA
TGTGCCAGCAGTTACGGACTTGCGAACACTGAAGCTTTCTTT
CASSYGLANTEAFF
>TRBV4-1|NA|TRBJ1-2|NA
TGCGCCAGCAGCCAAGATCGGGGGGGCTACACCTTC
CASSQDRGGYTF
>TRBV28|NA|TRBJ1-1|NA
TGTGCCAGCGCCGACAGGATGAACACTGAAGCTTTCTTT
CASADRMNTEAFF
>TRBV2|NA|TRBJ2-1|NA
TGTGCCAGCAGTGTTAATGAGCAGTTCTTC
CASSVNEQFF